This is a list of T cell receptor beta chains from one sample in a study of T cells in Graves' hyperthyroidism and ophthalmopathy. TCRdb recomputed calls from the multiplex PCR reads with MiXCR, one row per CDR3 protein. The sample has more than 550,000 distinct CDR3 sequences, 45% seen once. Sequenced material: peripheral blood or thyroid tissue (not recorded which). All receptors derive from an adult man with Graves' disease, either hyperthyroidism or ophthalmopathy (not recorded which). Each CDR3 is given with its conserved first and last residue. A D gene is named only where the DNA matches it firmly. Not all rows give a size; the values are once, few, many and, for expanded clones, a class.

CASSPTTGRYGYTF TGTGCCAGCAGCCCTACGACGGGACGCTATGGCTACACCTTC NA TRBJ1-2 TRBV7-2 NA
CSGSGEEGYEQYF TGCAGCGGAAGCGGGGAGGAGGGCTACGAGCAGTACTTC NA TRBJ2-7 TRBV29-1 TRBD2
CASTKTSGRVGTGELFF TGTGCCAGCACCAAGACTAGCGGGAGGGTCGGGACCGGGGAGCTGTTTTTT once TRBJ2-2 TRBV7-2 TRBD2
CASSLQGATGELFF TGTGCCAGCAGCTTACAGGGGGCCACCGGGGAGCTGTTTTTT few TRBJ2-2 TRBV7-9 TRBD1
CSARVTGFPETQYF TGCAGTGCTAGAGTGACAGGGTTCCCGGAGACCCAGTACTTC few TRBJ2-5 TRBV20-1 TRBD1
CASSLRQELYNSPLHF TGCGCCAGCAGCCTCCGACAGGAGTTATATAATTCACCCCTCCACTTT NA TRBJ1-6 TRBV7-8 NA
CSARETGDWSCEQYF TGCAGTGCTAGGGAAACAGGGGATTGGTCCTGCGAGCAGTACTTC NA TRBJ2-7 TRBV20-1 TRBD1
CASSTWTESMNTEAFF TGTGCCAGTAGTACCTGGACGGAGAGTATGAACACTGAAGCTTTCTTT few TRBJ1-1 TRBV19 NA
CASSHPGQGTEAFF TGTGCCAGCAGTCATCCGGGACAGGGCACTGAAGCTTTCTTT NA TRBJ1-1 TRBV11-2 TRBD1
CASSLSAALQPQHF TGTGCCAGCAGTTTATCGGCCGCCCTGCAGCCCCAGCATTTT NA TRBJ1-5 TRBV12-3/TRBV12-4 NA
CDSSRTGVNGYTF TGTGACAGTAGTCGTACAGGGGTAAACGGCTACACCTTC NA TRBJ1-2 TRBV19 TRBD1
CASNEGGLDAWETQYF TGTGCCAGCAACGAAGGGGGCCTGGACGCGTGGGAGACCCAGTACTTC NA TRBJ2-5 TRBV5-8 TRBD1